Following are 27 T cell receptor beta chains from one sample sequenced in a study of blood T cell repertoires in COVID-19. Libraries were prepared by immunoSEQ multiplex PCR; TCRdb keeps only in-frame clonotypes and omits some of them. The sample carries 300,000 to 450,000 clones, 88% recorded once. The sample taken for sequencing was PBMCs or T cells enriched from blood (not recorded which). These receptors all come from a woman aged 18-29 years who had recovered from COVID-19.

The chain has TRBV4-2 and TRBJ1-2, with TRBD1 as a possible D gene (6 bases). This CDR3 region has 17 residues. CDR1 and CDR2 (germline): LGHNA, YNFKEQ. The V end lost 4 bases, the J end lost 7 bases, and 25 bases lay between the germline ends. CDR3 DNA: TGTGCCAGCAGCCGAGAAGCGACAGGATCCCCCGCGGGTGGCTACACCTTC. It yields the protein CASSREATGSPAGGYTF.

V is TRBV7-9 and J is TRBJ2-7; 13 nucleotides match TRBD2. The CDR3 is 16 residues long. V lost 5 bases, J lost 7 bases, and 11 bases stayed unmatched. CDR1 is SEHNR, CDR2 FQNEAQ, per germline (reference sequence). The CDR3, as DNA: TGTGCCAGCAGCCCCGGACTAGCGGGAGCTACGGGGGAGCAGTACTTC. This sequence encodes CASSPGLAGATGEQYF.

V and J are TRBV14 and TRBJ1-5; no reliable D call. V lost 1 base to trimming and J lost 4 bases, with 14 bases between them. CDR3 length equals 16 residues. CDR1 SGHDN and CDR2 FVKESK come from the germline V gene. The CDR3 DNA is TGTGCCAGCAGCCAAGGGGGAACGGGAAAAAATCAGCCCCAGCATTTT. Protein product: CASSQGGTGKNQPQHF.

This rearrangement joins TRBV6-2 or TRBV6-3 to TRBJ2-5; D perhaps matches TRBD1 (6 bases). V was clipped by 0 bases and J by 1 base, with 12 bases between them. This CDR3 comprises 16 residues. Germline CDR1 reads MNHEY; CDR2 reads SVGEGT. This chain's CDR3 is CASSYSNTDSQETQYF. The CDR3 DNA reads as TGTGCCAGCAGTTACTCTAATACGGACAGCCAAGAGACCCAGTACTTC.

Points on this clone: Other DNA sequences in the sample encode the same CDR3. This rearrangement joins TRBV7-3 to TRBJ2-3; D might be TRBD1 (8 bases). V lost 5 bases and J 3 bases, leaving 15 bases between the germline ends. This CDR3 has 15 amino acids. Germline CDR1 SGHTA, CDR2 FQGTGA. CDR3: CASSLTGEGTDTQYF. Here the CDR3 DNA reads TGTGCCAGCAGCCTGACAGGGGAGGGGACAGATACGCAGTATTTT.

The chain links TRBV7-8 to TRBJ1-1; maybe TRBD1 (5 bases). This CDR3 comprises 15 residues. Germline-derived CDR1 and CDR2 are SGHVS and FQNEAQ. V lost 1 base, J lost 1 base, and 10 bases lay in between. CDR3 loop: CASSLDRTTNTEAFF. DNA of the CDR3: TGTGCCAGCAGCTTAGATCGGACAACGAACACTGAAGCTTTCTTT.

The CDR3 sequence: CASSKPGQAYEQYF. In DNA form, the CDR3 reads TGTGCCAGCTCAAAACCGGGACAAGCCTACGAGCAGTACTTC. This sequence joins TRBV18 and TRBJ2-7, with D possibly matching TRBD1 (6 bases). V lost 5 bases to trimming and J lost 2 bases, with 13 bases between them. Germline lookup yields CDR1 KGHSH and CDR2 LQKENI. The CDR3 extends over 14 amino acids.

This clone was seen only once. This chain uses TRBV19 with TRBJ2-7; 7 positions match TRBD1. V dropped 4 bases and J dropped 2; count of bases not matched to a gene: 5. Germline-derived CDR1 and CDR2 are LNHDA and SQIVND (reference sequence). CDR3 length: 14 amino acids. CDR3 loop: CASSTRDSTYEQYF. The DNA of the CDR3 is TGTGCCAGTAGTACCAGGGACAGTACCTACGAGCAGTACTTC.

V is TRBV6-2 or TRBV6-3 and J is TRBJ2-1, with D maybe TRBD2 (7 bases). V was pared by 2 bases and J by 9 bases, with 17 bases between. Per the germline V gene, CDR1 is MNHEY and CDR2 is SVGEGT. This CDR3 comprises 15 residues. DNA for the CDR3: TGTGCCAGCAGTTACGCTGGGGGGGGCACCGGTGAGCAGTTCTTC. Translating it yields CASSYAGGGTGEQFF.

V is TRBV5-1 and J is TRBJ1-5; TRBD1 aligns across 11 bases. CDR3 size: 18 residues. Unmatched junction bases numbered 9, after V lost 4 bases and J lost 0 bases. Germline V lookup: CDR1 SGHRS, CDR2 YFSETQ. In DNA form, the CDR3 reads TGCGCCAGCAGCCCAGGGACAGGGGGATCTTATAGCAATCAGCCCCAGCATTTT. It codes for CASSPGTGGSYSNQPQHF.

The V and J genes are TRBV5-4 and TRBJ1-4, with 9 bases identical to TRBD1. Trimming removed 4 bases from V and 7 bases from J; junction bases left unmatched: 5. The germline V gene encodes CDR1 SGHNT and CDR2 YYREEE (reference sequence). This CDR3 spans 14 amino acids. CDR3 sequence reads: CASSKQGAVEKLFF. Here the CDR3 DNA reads TGTGCCAGCAGCAAACAGGGGGCGGTTGAAAAACTGTTTTTT.

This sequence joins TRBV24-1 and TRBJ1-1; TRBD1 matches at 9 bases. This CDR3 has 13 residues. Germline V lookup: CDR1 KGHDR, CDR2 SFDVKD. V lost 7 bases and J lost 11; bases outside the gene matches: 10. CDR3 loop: CATRQRDRDEAFF. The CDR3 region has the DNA TGTGCCACCAGGCAACGGGACAGGGACGAGGCTTTCTTT.

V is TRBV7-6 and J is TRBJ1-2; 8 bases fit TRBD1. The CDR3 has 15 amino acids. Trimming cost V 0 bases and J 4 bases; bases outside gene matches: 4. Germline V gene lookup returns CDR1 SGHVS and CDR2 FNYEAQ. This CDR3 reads CASSLALGQGYGYTF. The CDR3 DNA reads TGTGCCAGCAGCTTAGCGCTAGGACAGGGCTATGGCTACACCTTC.

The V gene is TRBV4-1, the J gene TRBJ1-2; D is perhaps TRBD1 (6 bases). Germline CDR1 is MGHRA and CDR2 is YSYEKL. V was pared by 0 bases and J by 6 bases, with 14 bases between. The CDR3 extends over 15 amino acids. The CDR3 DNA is TGCGCCAGCAGCCAAGAGTCAAGGACAGCAGATGGCTACACCTTC. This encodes CASSQESRTADGYTF.

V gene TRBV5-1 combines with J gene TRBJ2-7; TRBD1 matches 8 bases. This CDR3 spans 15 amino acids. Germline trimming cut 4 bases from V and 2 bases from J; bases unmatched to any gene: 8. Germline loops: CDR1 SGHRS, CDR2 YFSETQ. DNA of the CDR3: TGCGCCAGCAGCGTCGCGGGACAGGATGCCTACGAGCAGTACTTC. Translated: CASSVAGQDAYEQYF.

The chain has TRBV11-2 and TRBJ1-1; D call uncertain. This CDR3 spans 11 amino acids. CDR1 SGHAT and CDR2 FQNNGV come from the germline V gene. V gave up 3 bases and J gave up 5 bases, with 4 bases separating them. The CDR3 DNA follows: TGTGCCAGCAGCTTCCAGACTGAAGCTTTCTTT. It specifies CASSFQTEAFF.

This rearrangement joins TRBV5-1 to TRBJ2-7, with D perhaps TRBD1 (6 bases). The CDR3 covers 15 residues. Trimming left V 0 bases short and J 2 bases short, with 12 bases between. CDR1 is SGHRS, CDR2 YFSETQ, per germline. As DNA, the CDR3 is TGCGCCAGCAGCTTGGGGACAGCTTGGGCCTACGAGCAGTACTTC. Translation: CASSLGTAWAYEQYF.

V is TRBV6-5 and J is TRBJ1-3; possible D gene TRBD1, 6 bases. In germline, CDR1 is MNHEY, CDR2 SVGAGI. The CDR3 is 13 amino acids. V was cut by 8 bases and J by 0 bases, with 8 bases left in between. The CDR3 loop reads CASGGLSGNTIYF. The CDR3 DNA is TGTGCCAGCGGGGGCCTCTCTGGAAACACCATATATTTT.

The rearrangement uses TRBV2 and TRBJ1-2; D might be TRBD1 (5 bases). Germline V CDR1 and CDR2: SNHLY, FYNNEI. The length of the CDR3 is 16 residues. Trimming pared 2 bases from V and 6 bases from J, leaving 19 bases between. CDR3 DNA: TGTGCCAGCAGTGAACCGGACGTCGGGGGTCTGGATGGCTACACCTTC. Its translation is CASSEPDVGGLDGYTF. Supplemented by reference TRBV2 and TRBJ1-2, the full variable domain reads EPEVTQTPSHQVTQMGQEVILRCVPISNHLYFYWYRQILGQKVEFLVSFYNNEISEKSEIFDDQFSVERPDGSNFTLKIRSTKLEDSAMYFCASSEPDVGGLDGYTFGSGTRLTVV.

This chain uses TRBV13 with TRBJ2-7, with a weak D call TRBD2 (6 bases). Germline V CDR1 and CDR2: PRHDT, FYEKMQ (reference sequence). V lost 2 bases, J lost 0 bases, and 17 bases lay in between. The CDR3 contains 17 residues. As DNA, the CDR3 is TGTGCCAGCAGCTTAAGGGCCGGCGGGGCCTACTCCTACGAGCAGTACTTC. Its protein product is CASSLRAGGAYSYEQYF.

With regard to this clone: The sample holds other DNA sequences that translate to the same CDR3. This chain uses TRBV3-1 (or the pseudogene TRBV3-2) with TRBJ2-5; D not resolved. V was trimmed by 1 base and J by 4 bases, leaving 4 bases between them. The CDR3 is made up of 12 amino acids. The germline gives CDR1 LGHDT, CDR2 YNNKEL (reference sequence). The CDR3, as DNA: TGTGCCAGCAGCCAAGGGAGAGAGACCCAGTACTTC. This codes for CASSQGRETQYF.

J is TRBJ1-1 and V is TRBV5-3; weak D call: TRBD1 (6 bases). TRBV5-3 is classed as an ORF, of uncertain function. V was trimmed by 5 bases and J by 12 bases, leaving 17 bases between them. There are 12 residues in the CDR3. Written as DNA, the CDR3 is TGTGCCAGAAGACGTACAGGGTTCGCATCTTTCTTT. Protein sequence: CARRRTGFASFF.

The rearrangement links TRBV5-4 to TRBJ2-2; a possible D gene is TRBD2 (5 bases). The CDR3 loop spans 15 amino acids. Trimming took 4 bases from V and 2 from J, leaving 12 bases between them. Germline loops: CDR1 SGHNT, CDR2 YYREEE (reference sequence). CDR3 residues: CASSPGLINTGELFF. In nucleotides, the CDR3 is TGTGCCAGCAGCCCAGGACTTATTAACACCGGGGAGCTGTTTTTT.

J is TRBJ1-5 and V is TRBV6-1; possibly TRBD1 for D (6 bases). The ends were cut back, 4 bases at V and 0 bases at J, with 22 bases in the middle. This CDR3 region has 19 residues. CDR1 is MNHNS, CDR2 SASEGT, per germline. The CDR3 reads CASSGARRGQLYSNQPQHF. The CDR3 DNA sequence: TGTGCCAGCAGTGGAGCCCGGCGGGGGCAACTCTATAGCAATCAGCCCCAGCATTTT.

Here the CDR3 reads CAISGFLAGRDYGYTF. In DNA, the CDR3 is TGTGCCATCAGTGGATTTTTGGCAGGGAGGGACTATGGCTACACCTTC. The chain employs TRBV10-3 and TRBJ1-2; tentatively, D is TRBD1 (5 bases). The CDR3 length is 16 residues. V gave up 4 bases and J gave up 3 bases, with 18 bases separating them. Looked up from germline, CDR1 is ENHRY and CDR2 is SYGVKD.

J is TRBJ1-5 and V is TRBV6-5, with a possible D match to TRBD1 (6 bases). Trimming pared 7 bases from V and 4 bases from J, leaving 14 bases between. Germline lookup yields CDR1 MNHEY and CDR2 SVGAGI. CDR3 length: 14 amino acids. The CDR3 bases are TGTGCCAGCACCGCCCAACAGGGAAATCAGCCCCAGCATTTT. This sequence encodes CASTAQQGNQPQHF.

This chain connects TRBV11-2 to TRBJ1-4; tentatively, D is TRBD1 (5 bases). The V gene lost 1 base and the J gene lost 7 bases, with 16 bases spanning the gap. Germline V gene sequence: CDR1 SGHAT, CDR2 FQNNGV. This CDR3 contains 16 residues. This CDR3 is CASSLVPRGDGEKLFF. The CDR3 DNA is TGTGCCAGCAGCTTAGTCCCCCGGGGGGACGGTGAAAAACTGTTTTTT.